One T cell receptor beta chain is described in this entry. This record comes from a study of blood T cell repertoires in COVID-19. The germline CDR1 and CDR2 sequences are MDHEN and SYDVKM. CDR3 length equals 12 residues. The ends were cut back, 3 bases at V and 5 bases at J, with 4 bases in the middle. Only in-frame clones appear in the TCRdb table, and some are missing; sequencing was by immunoSEQ multiplex PCR. This sample has 90,000 to 110,000 clones, with around 81% found just once. The V call is TRBV28, the J call TRBJ2-2; D call uncertain. This TCR came from an elderly man with acute or convalescent COVID-19. Sequenced material: peripheral blood. The CDR3 loop is CASSLRTGELFF. CDR3 in DNA: TGTGCCAGCAGTTTGAGAACCGGGGAGCTGTTTTTT.